Sequencing of this TCR beta chain was carried out in a study of OX40 agonist ivuxolimab in advanced cancers. As for the study in general: Dose-escalation patients had hepatocellular carcinoma, melanoma, renal cell or head and neck cancer.

Findings of the study overall: Antigen specificity was not determined for the expanded peripheral T cells. In the 0.1-3.0 mg/kg groups, partial responders showed among the lowest expansion.

Only in-frame clones appear in the TCRdb table, and some are missing; sequencing was by immunoSEQ multiplex PCR. The data hold about 62,000 clones, with 70% to 90% observed a single time. On this clone itself: The antigen is unknown.

The CDR3 length is 15 residues. In germline, CDR1 is SGHRS, CDR2 YFSETQ. Trimming stripped 4 bases from V and 5 bases from J, with 18 bases between. This chain links TRBV5-1 with TRBJ1-1; tentatively, D is TRBD1 (6 bases). The source material was CD4+ or CD8+ T cells sorted from blood, sampled in a trial of the OX40 agonist ivuxolimab. This receptor was identified in an adult with an advanced solid tumor such as melanoma, head and neck, liver or kidney cancer. The DNA for the CDR3 is TGCGCCAGCAGCGTCCATGGGGGCCAGGGGACTGAAGCTTTCTTT. This gives the protein CASSVHGGQGTEAFF. Based on the CDR3 plus reference TRBV5-1 and TRBJ1-1, the full variable domain is KAGVTQTPRYLIKTRGQQVTLSCSPISGHRSVSWYQQTPGQGLQFLFEYFSETQRNKGNFPGRFSGRQFSNSRSEMNVSTLELGDSALYLCASSVHGGQGTEAFFGQGTRLTVV.